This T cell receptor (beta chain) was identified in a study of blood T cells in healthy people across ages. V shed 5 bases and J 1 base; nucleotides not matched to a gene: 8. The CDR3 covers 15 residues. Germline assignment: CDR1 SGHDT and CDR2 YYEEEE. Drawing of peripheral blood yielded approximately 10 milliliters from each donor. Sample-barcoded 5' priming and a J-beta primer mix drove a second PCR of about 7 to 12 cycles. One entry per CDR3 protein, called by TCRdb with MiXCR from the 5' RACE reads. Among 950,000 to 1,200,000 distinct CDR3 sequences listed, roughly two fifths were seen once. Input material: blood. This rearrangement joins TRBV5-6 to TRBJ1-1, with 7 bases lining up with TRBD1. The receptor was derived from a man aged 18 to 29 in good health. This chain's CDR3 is CASSKLQGPNTEAFF. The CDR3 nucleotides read TGTGCCAGCAGTAAGCTACAGGGGCCGAACACTGAAGCTTTCTTT.